This T cell receptor (beta chain) was sequenced in a study of T cells in localized non-small cell lung cancer (dated by TCRdb to 2020 to 2022). For the study in its entirety: Comparing tumors with uninvolved tumor-adjacent lungs, the study looked at the T cell repertoires of approximately 250 patients with early-stage NSCLC. The cohort was made up of around 240 treatment-naive NSCLC patients whose localized lung tumors had been resected. The mean age of the NSCLC patients was roughly 63 years, with 130 or so men and 85 to 110 women.

The junction carries 15 bases between V and J, which are trimmed by 4 bases and 5 bases respectively. Looking up the germline V gene yields CDR1 MNHNS and CDR2 SASEGT. Its CDR3 holds 15 amino acids, cysteine through phenylalanine. Here the CDR3 DNA is all that survives: 45 bases in frame from base 1. With regard to this clone: What antigen it recognizes has not been identified. The sample holds no much larger clone one base away, and base qualities are not on file.

TCR beta CDR3 regions were sequenced from DNA using the immunoSEQ Assay. Turning to the authors' computational methods: To compute T cell density, TCR beta template counts were normalized to usable DNA, which was estimated by amplifying housekeeping genes. The preseqR package was used to estimate richness by extrapolating to 400,000 templates for PBMC samples and to 120,000 templates for tissue samples. Clonality was calculated as one minus Pielou's evenness. Tissue-enriched TCRs were identified by differential abundance testing using productive amino-acid clonotypes, minimum total count 5 and alpha 0.1. The Jaccard Index and the Morisita Overlap Index were used to measure repertoire overlap between compartments. GLIPH grouped TCR beta CDR3s together with public tetramer-defined viral CDR3s, and a viral motif had to include at least three viral sequences and also show V-gene enrichment. This immuneACCESS table, as held by TCRdb, lists in-frame sequences with V and J called but not all clones. Of the missing ones, under half trace to an unresolved V gene in checked studies; the others have no known cause. For V, J and clone size, that table is used; D and trimming come from the DNA. This sample holds fewer than 45,000 clones; over 75% were observed only once. Roughly 17% of the sample lies in the top ten.

What the authors observed across the whole study: Of the top 100 tumor clones, a median of roughly 53 were detected in paired uninvolved adjacent lung; approximately 30 were also among that lung's top 100. Higher blood T cell density associated with longer overall survival, while higher adjacent-lung clonality associated with shorter survival. The highest T cell clonality was observed in uninvolved tumor-adjacent lung, where clonality exceeded that of tumor, suggesting that antigenic responses were more focused in uninvolved tumor-adjacent lung. Because multi-region sequencing of the tumors was not done, intratumor heterogeneity could not be ruled out. Because the study design was exploratory, TCR variables were selected using unadjusted p-values without false-discovery rate correction.

At diagnosis, peripheral blood, uninvolved tumor-adjacent lung and tumor were collected and stored as a combination of fresh-frozen and FFPE material. Blood samples were analyzed as peripheral blood mononuclear cells for TCR repertoire profiling. Recombination linked TRBV6-1 to TRBJ2-1; confidence is insufficient to name the D gene. The sequence came from a male donor aged 60 or over with stage III squamous cell lung carcinoma. Sequencing used peripheral blood, obtained before any cancer treatment. The nucleotide sequence reads as follows: TGTGCCAGCAGTGGCAATCGGCAGGCCGACAATGAGCAGTTCTTC. Its amino acids are CASSGNRQADNEQFF.